The rows below give T cell receptor beta chains drawn from one sample of a study of cytomegalovirus exposure and HLA in healthy donors. Repertoires were generated with immunoSEQ multiplex PCR, while TCRdb's copy carries only in-frame clones and drops some. Counted here are roughly 150,000 clones, more than 70% occurring once; the ten biggest clones make up more than 3%. The source material was PBMCs. These receptors all come from a male donor in good health and CMV-seronegative. CDR3s include the opening cysteine and the closing phenylalanine or tryptophan. D genes are given only for firm matches. The size field is filled for only some rows; it gives once, few, many or a size class.

j_gene | d_gene | abundance | v_gene | CDR3nt | CDR3aa
TRBJ2-1 | . | few | TRBV7-2 | TGTGCCAGCACCAAGGACAGTCCCTCCTACAATGAGCAGTTCTTC | CASTKDSPSYNEQFF
TRBJ1-5 | . | . | TRBV7-9 | TGTGCCAGCAGCTTATCCGGGAATCAGCCTCAGCATTTT | CASSLSGNQPQHF
TRBJ2-7 | . | . | TRBV11-1 | TGTGCCAGCAGTCATAGAGCCCCCCACTCCTACGAGCAGTACTTC | CASSHRAPHSYEQYF
TRBJ2-4 | TRBD2 | . | TRBV28 | TGTGCCAGCAGTCCGGGAGGCCGGAAAGCCAAAAACATTCAGTACTTC | CASSPGGRKAKNIQYF
TRBJ2-3 | TRBD2 | . | TRBV7-3 | TGTGCCAGCAGCTTCTCTAGCGGGGGGACAGATACGCAGTATTTT | CASSFSSGGTDTQYF
TRBJ1-1 | . | . | TRBV28 | TGTGCCAGCTGGGCAAGGGGAATTTATGAAGCTTTCTTT | CASWARGIYEAFF
TRBJ2-7 | . | . | TRBV11-2 | TGTGCCAGCAGCTTGGGGGCGTCCTACGAGCAGTACTTC | CASSLGASYEQYF
TRBJ2-7 | . | . | TRBV25-1 | TGTGCCAGCAGTGCCCCCGCTAAGAACTCCTACGAGCAGTACTTC | CASSAPAKNSYEQYF
TRBJ1-1 | . | . | TRBV11-2 | TGTGCCAGCAGCCTAGGCCGTAGCACTGAAGCTTTCTTT | CASSLGRSTEAFF
TRBJ1-2 | . | . | TRBV5-5 | TGTGCCAGCAACAAAACCAGGGGCGCCATACCCTATGGCTACACCTTC | CASNKTRGAIPYGYTF
TRBJ2-2 | TRBD2 | once | TRBV7-8 | TGTGCCAGCAGCTTACGAGCGGGGAAGAACACCGGGGAGCTGTTTTTT | CASSLRAGKNTGELFF
TRBJ1-5 | . | . | TRBV19 | TGTGCCAGTAGTATAGGCAGGGCAGGAGAAAAATATCAGCCCCAGCATTTT | CASSIGRAGEKYQPQHF
TRBJ2-7 | . | . | TRBV11-3 | TGTGCCAGCAGTCGGGGGGGGGACAGAGCCTACGAGCAGTACTTC | CASSRGGDRAYEQYF
TRBJ2-3 | . | few | TRBV4-2 | TGTGCCAGCGGGGGCCGTAGCACAGATACGCAGTATTTT | CASGGRSTDTQYF
TRBJ1-1 | TRBD1 | few | TRBV15 | TGTGCCACCAGCAGAGACCGGGACAGAACTGAAGCTTTCTTT | CATSRDRDRTEAFF
TRBJ2-7 | TRBD2 | . | TRBV9 | TGTGCCAGCAGCGTAGGAAGCGGGGGGAACTCCTACGAGCAGTACTTC | CASSVGSGGNSYEQYF
TRBJ2-1 | . | . | TRBV10-3 | TGTGCCATCGCCAGGGGTAGCTCCTACAATGAGCAGTTCTTC | CAIARGSSYNEQFF
TRBJ1-1 | TRBD1 | . | TRBV7-8 | TGTGCCAGCAGCTCGTACTTTTCCGGGACAGCCGAAGCTTTCTTT | CASSSYFSGTAEAFF
TRBJ1-2 | . | . | TRBV7-2 | TGTGCCAGCAGCAAGGGGCAGGGCAACTATGGCTACACCTTC | CASSKGQGNYGYTF
TRBJ2-5 | . | . | TRBV21-1 | TGTGCCAGCAGCAAAACTAGCGGGAGGTACCAAGAGACCCAGTACTTC | CASSKTSGRYQETQYF
TRBJ2-3 | TRBD2 | . | TRBV5-4 | TGTGCCAGCAGCCCCGAGGCGGGAGGAGCGGGAGATACGCAGTATTTT | CASSPEAGGAGDTQYF
TRBJ2-2 | TRBD1 | . | TRBV6-4 | TGTGCCAGCAGTAGGACAGGGAACACCGGGGAGCTGTTTTTT | CASSRTGNTGELFF
TRBJ2-1 | . | . | TRBV6-1 | TGTGCCAGCAGTGAACTGGGGGCGTTATACAATGAGCAGTTCTTC | CASSELGALYNEQFF
TRBJ1-1 | TRBD1 | . | TRBV14 | TGTGCCAGCAGCCGGGACAGGGGGGGCACTGAAGCTTTCTTT | CASSRDRGGTEAFF
TRBJ2-3 | . | . | TRBV9 | TGTGCCAGCAGCGTAGGAGAAGGGGGACCTGAGGGGCAGTATTTT | CASSVGEGGPEGQYF
TRBJ2-7 | . | . | TRBV23-1 | TGCGCCAGCAGTCTCCCCGGGGGGCCAAGCCCCTACGAGCAGTACTTC | CASSLPGGPSPYEQYF
TRBJ2-7 | TRBD2 | . | TRBV5-1 | TGCGCCAGCAGCGGGGGGACTAGCTTATACGAGCAGTACTTC | CASSGGTSLYEQYF
TRBJ1-4 | . | . | TRBV7-9 | TGTGCCAGCAGCAGACCGGGGGCAACTAATGAAAAACTGTTTTTT | CASSRPGATNEKLFF
TRBJ2-3 | TRBD2 | . | TRBV7-9 | TGTGCCAGCAGCTCGGGAGGGGTAGATACGCAGTATTTT | CASSSGGVDTQYF